The T cell receptor beta chain under discussion was sequenced for a study of blood T cell repertoires in COVID-19. Study-level information: Collection of acute and convalescent COVID-19 samples took place in the United States, Italy and Spain. Nucleic acid was either cDNA or gDNA, and it came from T cells, B-cell-depleted T cells, or PBMCs.

Authors' data handling: For nucleated cells, counts were estimated from reference gene primer amplification. The assay was immunoSEQ multiplex PCR, and TCRdb's table has in-frame clones only and misses some. V, J and clone size were drawn from that table, and D and trimming were deduced from the DNA. The table records 150,000 to 200,000 clones, approximately 87% of them present only once. Trimming took 1 base from V and 5 from J, leaving 21 bases between them. This CDR3 has 17 amino acids. Per the germline V gene, CDR1 is SGHDT and CDR2 is YYEEEE. The rearrangement uses TRBV5-6 and TRBJ2-5, with a weak D call TRBD2 (6 bases). The sequence was obtained from a woman aged 18-30 years who had recovered from COVID-19. Sequencing used peripheral blood. CDR3 DNA sequence: TGTGCCAGCAGCTTGACCGGAACGGGACTCTTTGGGGAGACCCAGTACTTC. Amino acid sequence: CASSLTGTGLFGETQYF.